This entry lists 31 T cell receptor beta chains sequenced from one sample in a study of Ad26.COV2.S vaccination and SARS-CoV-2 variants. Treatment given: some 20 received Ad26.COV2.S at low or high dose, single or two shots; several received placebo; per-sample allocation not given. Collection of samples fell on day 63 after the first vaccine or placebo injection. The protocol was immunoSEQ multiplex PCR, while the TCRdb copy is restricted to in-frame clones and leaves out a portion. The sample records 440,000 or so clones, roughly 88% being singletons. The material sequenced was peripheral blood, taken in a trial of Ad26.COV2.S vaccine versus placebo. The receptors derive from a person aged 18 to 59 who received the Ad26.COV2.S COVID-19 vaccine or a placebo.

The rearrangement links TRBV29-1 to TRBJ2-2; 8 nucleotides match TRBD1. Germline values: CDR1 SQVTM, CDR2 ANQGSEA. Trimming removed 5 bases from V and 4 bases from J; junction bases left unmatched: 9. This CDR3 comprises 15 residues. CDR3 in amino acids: CSVLQGGSSTGELFF. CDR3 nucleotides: TGCAGCGTTTTACAGGGGGGCTCGTCCACCGGGGAGCTGTTTTTT.

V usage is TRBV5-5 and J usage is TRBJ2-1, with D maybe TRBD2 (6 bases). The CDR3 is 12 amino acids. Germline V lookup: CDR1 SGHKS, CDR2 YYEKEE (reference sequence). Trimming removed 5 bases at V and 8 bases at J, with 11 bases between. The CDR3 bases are TGTGCCAGCAGGCGGGACTCGCATGAGCAGTTCTTC. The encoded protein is CASRRDSHEQFF.

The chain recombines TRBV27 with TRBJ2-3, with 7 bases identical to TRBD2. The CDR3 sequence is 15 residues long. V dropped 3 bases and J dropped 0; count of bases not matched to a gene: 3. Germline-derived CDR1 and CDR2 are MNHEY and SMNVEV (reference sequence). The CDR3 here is CASSFWRGSTDTQYF. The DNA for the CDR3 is TGTGCCAGCAGTTTCTGGCGGGGGAGCACAGATACGCAGTATTTT.

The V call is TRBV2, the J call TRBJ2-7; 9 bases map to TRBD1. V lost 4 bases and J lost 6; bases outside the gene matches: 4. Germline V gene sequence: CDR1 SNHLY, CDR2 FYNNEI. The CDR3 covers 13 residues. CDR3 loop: CASSGTGEGEQYF. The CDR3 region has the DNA TGTGCCAGCAGTGGGACAGGGGAGGGCGAGCAGTACTTC.

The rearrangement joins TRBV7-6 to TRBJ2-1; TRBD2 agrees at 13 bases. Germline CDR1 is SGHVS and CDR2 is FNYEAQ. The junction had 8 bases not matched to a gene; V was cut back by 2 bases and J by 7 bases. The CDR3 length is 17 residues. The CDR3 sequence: CASSLILTTSGRNEQFF. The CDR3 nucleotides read TGTGCCAGCAGCTTAATTCTTACGACTAGCGGGAGGAATGAGCAGTTCTTC.

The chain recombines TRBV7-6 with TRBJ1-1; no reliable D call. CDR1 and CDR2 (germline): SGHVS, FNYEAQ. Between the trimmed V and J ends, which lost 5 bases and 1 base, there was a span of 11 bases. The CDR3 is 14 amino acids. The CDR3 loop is CASSREGRNTEAFF. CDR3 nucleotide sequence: TGTGCCAGCAGCCGAGAGGGCCGGAACACTGAAGCTTTCTTT.

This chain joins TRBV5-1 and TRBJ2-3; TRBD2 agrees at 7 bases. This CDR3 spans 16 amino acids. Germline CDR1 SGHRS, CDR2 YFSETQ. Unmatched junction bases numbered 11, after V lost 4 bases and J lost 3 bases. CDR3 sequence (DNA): TGCGCCAGCAGCCACCCCGGGCAAGCGGGGACAGATACGCAGTATTTT. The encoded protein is CASSHPGQAGTDTQYF.

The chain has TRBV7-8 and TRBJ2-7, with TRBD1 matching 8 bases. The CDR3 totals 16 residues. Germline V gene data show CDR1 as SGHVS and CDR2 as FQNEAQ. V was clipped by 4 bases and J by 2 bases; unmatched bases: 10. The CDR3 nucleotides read TGTGCCAGCAGCTCGACGAGGACAGGGATAACCTACGAGCAGTACTTC. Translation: CASSSTRTGITYEQYF.

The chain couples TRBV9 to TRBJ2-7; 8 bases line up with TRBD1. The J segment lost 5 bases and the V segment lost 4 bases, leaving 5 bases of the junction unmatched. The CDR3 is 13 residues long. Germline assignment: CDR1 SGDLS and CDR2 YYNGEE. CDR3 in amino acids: CASSPEQGDEQYF. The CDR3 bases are TGTGCCAGCAGCCCAGAACAGGGGGACGAGCAGTACTTC.

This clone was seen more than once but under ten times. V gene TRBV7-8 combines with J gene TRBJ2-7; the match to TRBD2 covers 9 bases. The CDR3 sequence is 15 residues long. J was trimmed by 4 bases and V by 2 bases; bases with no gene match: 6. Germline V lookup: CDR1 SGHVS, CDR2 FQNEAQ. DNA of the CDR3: TGTGCCAGCAGCTTAATAGCGGGAGCGTTGTACGAGCAGTACTTC. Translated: CASSLIAGALYEQYF.

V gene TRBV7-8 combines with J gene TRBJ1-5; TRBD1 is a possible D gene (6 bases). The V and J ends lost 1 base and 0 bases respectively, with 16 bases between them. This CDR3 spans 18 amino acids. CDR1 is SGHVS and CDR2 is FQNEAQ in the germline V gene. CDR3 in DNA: TGTGCCAGCAGCTTAGGGGGGGCGGATTTATATAGCAATCAGCCCCAGCATTTT. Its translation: CASSLGGADLYSNQPQHF. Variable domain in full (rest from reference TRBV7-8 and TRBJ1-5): GAGVSQSPRYKVAKRGQDVALRCDPISGHVSLFWYQQALGQGPEFLTYFQNEAQLDKSGLPSDRFFAERPEGSVSTLKIQRTQQEDSAVYLCASSLGGADLYSNQPQHFGDGTRLSIL.

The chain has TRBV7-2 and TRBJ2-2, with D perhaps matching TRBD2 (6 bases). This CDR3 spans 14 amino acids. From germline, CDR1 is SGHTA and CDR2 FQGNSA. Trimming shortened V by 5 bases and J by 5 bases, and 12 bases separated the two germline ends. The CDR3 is CASSDNGGTGELFF. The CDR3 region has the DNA TGTGCCAGCAGCGATAACGGAGGGACCGGGGAGCTGTTTTTT.

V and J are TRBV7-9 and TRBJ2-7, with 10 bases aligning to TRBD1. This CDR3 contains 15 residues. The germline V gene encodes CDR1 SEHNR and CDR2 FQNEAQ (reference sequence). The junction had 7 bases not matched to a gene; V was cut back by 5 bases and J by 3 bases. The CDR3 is CASSRPGQGHYEQYF. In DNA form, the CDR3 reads TGTGCCAGCAGCCGCCCGGGACAGGGGCACTACGAGCAGTACTTC.

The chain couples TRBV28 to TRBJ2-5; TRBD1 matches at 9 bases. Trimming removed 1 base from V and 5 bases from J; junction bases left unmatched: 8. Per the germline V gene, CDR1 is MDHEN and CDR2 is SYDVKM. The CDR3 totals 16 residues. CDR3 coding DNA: TGTGCCAGCAGTTTATTGGGACAGGGCCGCAGGGAGACCCAGTACTTC. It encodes CASSLLGQGRRETQYF.

CDR3: CSASGQLNTEAFF. The CDR3, as DNA: TGCAGTGCTAGTGGACAGTTGAACACTGAAGCTTTCTTT. The chain links TRBV20-1 to TRBJ1-1; a possible D gene is TRBD1 (6 bases). The CDR3 is 13 amino acids. Trimming left V 3 bases short and J 0 bases short, with 8 bases between. Germline V lookup: CDR1 DFQATT, CDR2 SNEGSKA (reference sequence).

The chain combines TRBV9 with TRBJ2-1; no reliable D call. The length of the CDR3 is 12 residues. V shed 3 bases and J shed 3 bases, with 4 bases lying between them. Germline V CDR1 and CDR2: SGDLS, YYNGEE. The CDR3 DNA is TGTGCCAGCAGCGCCTACTACAATGAGCAGTTCTTC. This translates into CASSAYYNEQFF.

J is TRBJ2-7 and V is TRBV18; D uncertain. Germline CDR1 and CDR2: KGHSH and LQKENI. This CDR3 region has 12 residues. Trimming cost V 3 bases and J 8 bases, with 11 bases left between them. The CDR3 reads CASSPVGEKQYF. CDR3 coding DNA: TGTGCCAGCTCACCGGTTGGGGAAAAGCAGTACTTC.

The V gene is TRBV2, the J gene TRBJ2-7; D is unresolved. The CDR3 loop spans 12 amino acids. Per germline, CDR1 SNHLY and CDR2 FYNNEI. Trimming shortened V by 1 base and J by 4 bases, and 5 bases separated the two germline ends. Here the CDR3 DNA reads TGTGCCAGCAGTGAAGGGTGGTACGAGCAGTACTTC. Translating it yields CASSEGWYEQYF.

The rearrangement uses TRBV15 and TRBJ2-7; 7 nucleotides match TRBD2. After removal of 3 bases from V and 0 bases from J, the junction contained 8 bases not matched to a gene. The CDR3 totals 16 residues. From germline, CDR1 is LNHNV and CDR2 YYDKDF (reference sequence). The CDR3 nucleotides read TGTGCCACCAGCAGGGGGGGGACGGCGAGCTCCTACGAGCAGTACTTC. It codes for CATSRGGTASSYEQYF.

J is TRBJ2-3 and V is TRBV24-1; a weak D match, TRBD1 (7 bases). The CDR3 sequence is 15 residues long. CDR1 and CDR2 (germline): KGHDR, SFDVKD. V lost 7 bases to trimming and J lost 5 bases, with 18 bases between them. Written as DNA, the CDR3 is TGTGCCACCAGCTCTCAGGGGGGCTCGGGAGATACGCAGTATTTT. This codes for CATSSQGGSGDTQYF.

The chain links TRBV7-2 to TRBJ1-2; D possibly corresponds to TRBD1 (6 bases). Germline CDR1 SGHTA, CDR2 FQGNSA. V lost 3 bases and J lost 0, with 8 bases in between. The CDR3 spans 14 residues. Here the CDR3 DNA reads TGTGCCAGCAGCTTCTCAGGGGCTAACTATGGCTACACCTTC. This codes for CASSFSGANYGYTF.

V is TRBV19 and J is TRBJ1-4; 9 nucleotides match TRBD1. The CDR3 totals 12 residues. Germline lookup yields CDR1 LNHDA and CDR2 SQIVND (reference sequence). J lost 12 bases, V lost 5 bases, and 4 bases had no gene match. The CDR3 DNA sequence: TGTGCCAGTAGTCCGGACAGGGGAGAACTGTTTTTT. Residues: CASSPDRGELFF.

The CDR3 nucleotides are TGCGCCAGCAGCTTGGGCGCGAGGACTGAAGCTTTCTTT. As protein: CASSLGARTEAFF. The chain uses TRBV5-1 and TRBJ1-1, with unresolved D. The CDR3 covers 13 residues. V lost 0 bases, J lost 5 bases, and 8 bases lay in between. Germline CDR1 is SGHRS and CDR2 is YFSETQ.

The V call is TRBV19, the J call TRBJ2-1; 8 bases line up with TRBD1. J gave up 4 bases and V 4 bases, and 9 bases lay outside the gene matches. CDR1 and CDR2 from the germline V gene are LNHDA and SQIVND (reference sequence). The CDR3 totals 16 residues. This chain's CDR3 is CASSNRDRSFYNEQFF. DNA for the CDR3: TGTGCCAGTAGTAACAGGGACAGGAGTTTTTACAATGAGCAGTTCTTC.

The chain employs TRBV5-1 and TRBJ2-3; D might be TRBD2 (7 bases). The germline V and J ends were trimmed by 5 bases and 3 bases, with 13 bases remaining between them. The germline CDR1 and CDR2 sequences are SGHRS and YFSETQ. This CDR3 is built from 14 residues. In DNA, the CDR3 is TGCGCCAGCAGAAAAGGGGGAGGGACAGATACGCAGTATTTT. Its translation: CASRKGGGTDTQYF.

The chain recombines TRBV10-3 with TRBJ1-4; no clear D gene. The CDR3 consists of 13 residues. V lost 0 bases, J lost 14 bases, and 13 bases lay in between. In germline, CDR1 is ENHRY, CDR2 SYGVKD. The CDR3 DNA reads TGTGCCATCAGTGAGTCTGAGACACTGCGCCTGTTTTTT. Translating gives CAISESETLRLFF.

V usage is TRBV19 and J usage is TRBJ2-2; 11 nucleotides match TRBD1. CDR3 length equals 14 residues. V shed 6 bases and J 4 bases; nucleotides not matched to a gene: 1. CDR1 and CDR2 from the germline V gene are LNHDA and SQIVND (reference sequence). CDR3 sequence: CASRGTGGTGELFF. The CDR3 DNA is TGTGCCAGTAGAGGGACAGGGGGCACCGGGGAGCTGTTTTTT.

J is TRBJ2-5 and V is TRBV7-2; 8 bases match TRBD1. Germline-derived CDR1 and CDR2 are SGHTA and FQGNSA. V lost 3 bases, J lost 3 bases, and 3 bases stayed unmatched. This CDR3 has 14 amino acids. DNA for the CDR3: TGTGCCAGCAGCTTTCCGGACAGGGAAGAGACCCAGTACTTC. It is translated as CASSFPDREETQYF.

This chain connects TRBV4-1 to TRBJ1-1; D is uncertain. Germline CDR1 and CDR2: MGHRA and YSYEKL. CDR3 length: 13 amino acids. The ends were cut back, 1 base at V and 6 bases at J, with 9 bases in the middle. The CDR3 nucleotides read TGCGCCAGCAGCCAAGTCGGCCATTCTGAAGCTTTCTTT. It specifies CASSQVGHSEAFF.

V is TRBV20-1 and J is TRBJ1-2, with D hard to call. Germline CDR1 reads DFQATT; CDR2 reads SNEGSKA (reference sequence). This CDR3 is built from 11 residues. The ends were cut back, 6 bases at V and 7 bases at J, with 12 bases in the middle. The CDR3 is CSAREGRGYTF. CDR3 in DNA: TGCAGTGCCCGGGAGGGCCGTGGCTACACCTTC.

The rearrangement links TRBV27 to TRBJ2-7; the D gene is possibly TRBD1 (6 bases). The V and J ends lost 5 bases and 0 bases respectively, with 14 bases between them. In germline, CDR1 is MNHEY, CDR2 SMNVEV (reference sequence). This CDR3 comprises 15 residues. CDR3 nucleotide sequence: TGTGCCAGCAGTCCTACAGGGTCTCTCTCCTACGAGCAGTACTTC. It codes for CASSPTGSLSYEQYF.